These T cell receptor beta chains were read from a single sample in a study of blood T cell repertoires in COVID-19. Profiling relied on immunoSEQ multiplex PCR, and the TCRdb table lists in-frame clones only, not all of them. Of about 170,000 clones in the sample, more than 80% were seen once. The sequencing input was PBMCs or T cells enriched from blood (not recorded which). These TCRs come from a man aged 50-59 years who had recovered from COVID-19. Both conserved end residues are part of each CDR3. D genes are given only for firm matches. The size entry is marked missing in some rows and otherwise reads once, few, many or a size class.

d_gene: -
v_gene: TRBV5-5
j_gene: TRBJ1-1
abundance: -
CDR3aa: CASSLEGLGNTEAFF
CDR3nt: TGTGCCAGCAGCTTGGAGGGGCTCGGGAACACTGAAGCTTTCTTT

d_gene: -
v_gene: TRBV21-1
j_gene: TRBJ1-1
abundance: -
CDR3aa: CASSKRQGVTEAFF
CDR3nt: TGTGCCAGCAGCAAAAGACAGGGAGTCACTGAAGCTTTCTTT

d_gene: -
v_gene: TRBV6-6
j_gene: TRBJ2-3
abundance: -
CDR3aa: CASSYSRPPLQEYF
CDR3nt: TGTGCCAGCAGTTACTCGAGACCCCCCTTACAGGAGTATTTT

d_gene: -
v_gene: TRBV6-5
j_gene: TRBJ2-7
abundance: -
CDR3aa: CASSYAAVGYEQYF
CDR3nt: TGTGCCAGCAGTTATGCAGCGGTCGGCTACGAGCAGTACTTC

d_gene: -
v_gene: TRBV7-3
j_gene: TRBJ2-7
abundance: -
CDR3aa: CASSFHQTYEQYF
CDR3nt: TGTGCCAGCAGCTTCCACCAGACCTACGAGCAGTACTTC

d_gene: -
v_gene: TRBV7-2
j_gene: TRBJ1-5
abundance: -
CDR3aa: CASSLGHSNQPQHF
CDR3nt: TGTGCCAGCAGCTTAGGACATAGCAATCAGCCCCAGCATTTT

d_gene: -
v_gene: TRBV5-6
j_gene: TRBJ1-2
abundance: -
CDR3aa: CASSREGIPRGYTF
CDR3nt: TGTGCCAGCAGCCGGGAAGGGATTCCACGGGGCTACACCTTC

d_gene: -
v_gene: TRBV11-2
j_gene: TRBJ2-3
abundance: -
CDR3aa: CASSLGAGYSTDTQYF
CDR3nt: TGTGCCAGCAGCTTAGGAGCGGGTTATAGCACAGATACGCAGTATTTT

d_gene: -
v_gene: TRBV27
j_gene: TRBJ1-6
abundance: -
CDR3aa: CASSLTRQENSPLHF
CDR3nt: TGTGCCAGCAGTTTAACCCGACAGGAAAATTCACCCCTCCACTTT

d_gene: -
v_gene: TRBV6-5
j_gene: TRBJ1-5
abundance: -
CDR3aa: CASSPDYSNQPQHF
CDR3nt: TGTGCCAGCAGTCCAGATTATAGCAATCAGCCCCAGCATTTT

d_gene: -
v_gene: TRBV3-1/TRBV3-2
j_gene: TRBJ1-5
abundance: -
CDR3aa: CASSKQAGNQPQHF
CDR3nt: TGTGCCAGCAGCAAACAGGCGGGGAATCAGCCCCAGCATTTT

d_gene: TRBD2
v_gene: TRBV3-1/TRBV3-2
j_gene: TRBJ2-5
abundance: -
CDR3aa: CASSTSSGGAGETQYF
CDR3nt: TGTGCCAGCAGCACCTCTAGCGGGGGGGCCGGGGAGACCCAGTACTTC

d_gene: -
v_gene: TRBV5-1
j_gene: TRBJ1-1
abundance: few
CDR3aa: CASSLATSADREAFF
CDR3nt: TGCGCCAGCAGCTTGGCCACCAGCGCCGACAGAGAAGCTTTCTTT

d_gene: -
v_gene: TRBV12-3/TRBV12-4
j_gene: TRBJ2-5
abundance: -
CDR3aa: CASSPWSAETQYF
CDR3nt: TGTGCCAGCAGTCCCTGGAGCGCAGAGACCCAGTACTTC

d_gene: TRBD2
v_gene: TRBV2
j_gene: TRBJ2-4
abundance: once
CDR3aa: CASRGTSPYNIQYF
CDR3nt: TGTGCCAGCAGAGGGACTAGCCCCTATAACATTCAGTACTTC

d_gene: -
v_gene: TRBV4-3
j_gene: TRBJ1-6
abundance: -
CDR3aa: CASSPSPQGNSPLHF
CDR3nt: TGCGCCAGCAGCCCATCCCCGCAGGGGAATTCACCCCTCCACTTT

d_gene: -
v_gene: TRBV19
j_gene: TRBJ2-2
abundance: few
CDR3aa: CASSLYTGELFF
CDR3nt: TGTGCCAGTAGTCTGTACACCGGGGAGCTGTTTTTT

d_gene: -
v_gene: TRBV20-1
j_gene: TRBJ1-1
abundance: -
CDR3aa: CSASKGGLWTEAFF
CDR3nt: TGCAGTGCTAGTAAGGGGGGGCTCTGGACTGAAGCTTTCTTT

d_gene: TRBD1
v_gene: TRBV5-1
j_gene: TRBJ1-5
abundance: -
CDR3aa: CASSYGQGGDQPQHF
CDR3nt: TGCGCCAGCAGCTATGGACAGGGTGGGGATCAGCCCCAGCATTTT

d_gene: -
v_gene: TRBV11-3
j_gene: TRBJ1-1
abundance: -
CDR3aa: CASSLGVNTEAFF
CDR3nt: TGTGCCAGCAGCTTAGGAGTGAACACTGAAGCTTTCTTT

d_gene: -
v_gene: TRBV3-1/TRBV3-2
j_gene: TRBJ2-1
abundance: -
CDR3aa: CASSQPTRNNEQFF
CDR3nt: TGTGCCAGCAGCCAACCTACCCGTAACAATGAGCAGTTCTTC

d_gene: -
v_gene: TRBV29-1
j_gene: TRBJ1-5
abundance: -
CDR3aa: CSVSGSNQPQHF
CDR3nt: TGCAGCGTTTCAGGGAGCAATCAGCCCCAGCATTTT

d_gene: TRBD1
v_gene: TRBV11-1
j_gene: TRBJ2-4
abundance: once
CDR3aa: CASSMTGTPGNIQYF
CDR3nt: TGTGCCAGCAGCATGACAGGGACACCCGGGAACATTCAGTACTTC

d_gene: TRBD1
v_gene: TRBV15
j_gene: TRBJ2-2
abundance: -
CDR3aa: CATSGRLTGVAGELFF
CDR3nt: TGTGCCACCAGCGGCCGACTGACAGGGGTGGCCGGGGAGCTGTTTTTT

d_gene: TRBD2
v_gene: TRBV7-9
j_gene: TRBJ2-2
abundance: -
CDR3aa: CASTVRGLGPGELFF
CDR3nt: TGTGCCAGCACCGTAAGGGGACTAGGACCCGGGGAGCTGTTTTTT

d_gene: TRBD1
v_gene: TRBV27
j_gene: TRBJ1-1
abundance: -
CDR3aa: CASSNRQGFEEAFF
CDR3nt: TGTGCCAGCAGTAATAGACAGGGGTTCGAAGAAGCTTTCTTT

d_gene: -
v_gene: TRBV20-1
j_gene: TRBJ1-1
abundance: -
CDR3aa: CSGYRDTEAFF
CDR3nt: TGCAGCGGCTACCGGGACACCGAAGCTTTCTTT

d_gene: -
v_gene: TRBV4-2
j_gene: TRBJ2-7
abundance: -
CDR3aa: CASSPKASDSYEQYF
CDR3nt: TGTGCCAGCAGCCCAAAGGCTAGCGACAGCTACGAGCAGTACTTC

d_gene: -
v_gene: TRBV3-1/TRBV3-2
j_gene: TRBJ2-7
abundance: few
CDR3aa: CASSASWQLYEQYF
CDR3nt: TGTGCCAGCAGCGCAAGTTGGCAGTTATACGAGCAGTACTTC

d_gene: -
v_gene: TRBV5-1
j_gene: TRBJ1-1
abundance: -
CDR3aa: CASSLAIRGKGGHTEAFF
CDR3nt: TGCGCCAGCAGCTTGGCCATTAGGGGGAAAGGTGGGCACACTGAAGCTTTCTTT

d_gene: -
v_gene: TRBV11-2
j_gene: TRBJ2-7
abundance: -
CDR3aa: CASSLLYEQYF
CDR3nt: TGTGCCAGCAGCCTCCTCTACGAGCAGTACTTC

d_gene: -
v_gene: TRBV18
j_gene: TRBJ2-7
abundance: -
CDR3aa: CASSPPFGYEQYF
CDR3nt: TGTGCCAGCTCACCCCCCTTCGGGTACGAGCAGTACTTC

d_gene: TRBD1
v_gene: TRBV15
j_gene: TRBJ1-6
abundance: -
CDR3aa: CATSGTGDSPLHF
CDR3nt: TGTGCCACCAGCGGGACAGGTGATTCACCCCTCCACTTT

d_gene: TRBD1
v_gene: TRBV6-5
j_gene: TRBJ2-1
abundance: -
CDR3aa: CASRQPGQAYNEQFF
CDR3nt: TGTGCCAGCAGGCAACCGGGACAGGCCTACAATGAGCAGTTCTTC

d_gene: -
v_gene: TRBV18
j_gene: TRBJ1-1
abundance: -
CDR3aa: CASSPRSGRGTEAFF
CDR3nt: TGTGCCAGCTCACCACGATCCGGACGGGGCACTGAAGCTTTCTTT

d_gene: TRBD1
v_gene: TRBV7-6
j_gene: TRBJ1-1
abundance: -
CDR3aa: CASSLMGTGARRRAFF
CDR3nt: TGTGCCAGCAGCTTAATGGGGACAGGGGCCAGGAGGAGAGCTTTCTTT

d_gene: TRBD1
v_gene: TRBV27
j_gene: TRBJ2-5
abundance: -
CDR3aa: CASRSQGARETQYF
CDR3nt: TGTGCCAGCAGGTCTCAGGGGGCGCGGGAGACCCAGTACTTC

d_gene: TRBD2
v_gene: TRBV7-2
j_gene: TRBJ2-5
abundance: -
CDR3aa: CASSPDSGVGETQYF
CDR3nt: TGTGCCAGCAGCCCCGACAGCGGGGTAGGAGAGACCCAGTACTTC

d_gene: -
v_gene: TRBV11-2
j_gene: TRBJ2-5
abundance: -
CDR3aa: CAIGIWGEQETQYF
CDR3nt: TGTGCCATAGGAATCTGGGGCGAACAAGAGACCCAGTACTTC

d_gene: TRBD1
v_gene: TRBV3-1/TRBV3-2
j_gene: TRBJ1-1
abundance: -
CDR3aa: CASTPDRGEGTEAFF
CDR3nt: TGTGCCAGCACCCCGGACAGGGGGGAGGGGACTGAAGCTTTCTTT

d_gene: -
v_gene: TRBV29-1
j_gene: TRBJ1-1
abundance: -
CDR3aa: CSVEGRQANTEAFF
CDR3nt: TGCAGCGTTGAAGGCCGACAGGCGAACACTGAAGCTTTCTTT

d_gene: -
v_gene: TRBV4-2
j_gene: TRBJ2-7
abundance: -
CDR3aa: CASSQTYGKAYEQYF
CDR3nt: TGTGCCAGCAGCCAAACCTACGGGAAGGCCTACGAGCAGTACTTC

d_gene: TRBD1
v_gene: TRBV9
j_gene: TRBJ2-3
abundance: -
CDR3aa: CASGTGGLDTQYF
CDR3nt: TGTGCCTCCGGGACAGGGGGTTTGGATACGCAGTATTTT

d_gene: TRBD1
v_gene: TRBV19
j_gene: TRBJ1-1
abundance: many
CDR3aa: CASSGTANSGNTEAFF
CDR3nt: TGTGCCAGTAGCGGGACAGCCAATTCCGGGAACACTGAAGCTTTCTTT

d_gene: -
v_gene: TRBV18
j_gene: TRBJ1-2
abundance: -
CDR3aa: CASSPDIQTGYTF
CDR3nt: TGTGCCAGCTCACCAGATATACAGACAGGCTACACCTTC

d_gene: -
v_gene: TRBV5-1
j_gene: TRBJ2-4
abundance: -
CDR3aa: CASSSPGTKNIQYF
CDR3nt: TGCGCCAGCAGCTCCCCGGGAACCAAAAACATTCAGTACTTC

d_gene: -
v_gene: TRBV10-3
j_gene: TRBJ2-4
abundance: -
CDR3aa: CAISEVGLAKNIQYF
CDR3nt: TGTGCCATCAGTGAAGTGGGCCTCGCCAAAAACATTCAGTACTTC

d_gene: TRBD2
v_gene: TRBV7-3
j_gene: TRBJ2-3
abundance: -
CDR3aa: CASSLAGGLSTDTQYF
CDR3nt: TGTGCCAGCAGCCTAGCGGGGGGGCTCAGCACAGATACGCAGTATTTT

d_gene: -
v_gene: TRBV5-1
j_gene: TRBJ1-4
abundance: -
CDR3aa: CASSWGSNNEKLFF
CDR3nt: TGCGCCAGCTCCTGGGGCAGTAATAATGAAAAACTGTTTTTT

d_gene: -
v_gene: TRBV28
j_gene: TRBJ1-2
abundance: -
CDR3aa: CASSYDRIALNYGYTF
CDR3nt: TGTGCCAGCAGTTACGACAGGATTGCTCTAAACTATGGCTACACCTTC

d_gene: TRBD1
v_gene: TRBV6-1
j_gene: TRBJ2-2
abundance: many
CDR3aa: CASSARQGANTGELFF
CDR3nt: TGTGCCAGCAGTGCTAGACAGGGGGCGAACACCGGGGAGCTGTTTTTT

d_gene: TRBD1
v_gene: TRBV30
j_gene: TRBJ1-4
abundance: -
CDR3aa: CAWNPDRGKLFF
CDR3nt: TGTGCCTGGAACCCGGACAGGGGAAAACTGTTTTTT